These 27 T cell receptor beta chains were sequenced from one sample in a study of regulatory T cells in long-lasting Graves disease. As to time point: persistent/refractory GD, antithyroid drugs over 5 years with positive TRAb. There was RNA extracted from PBMCs, and the TCR library was made from it. Sequencing libraries for TCR beta were prepared with iRepertoire HTBI primers and Arm-PCR of CDR3 regions. TCRdb used MiXCR to reprocess the multiplex PCR reads, holding one entry per CDR3 protein. The sample consists of a few hundred thousand distinct CDR3 sequences, about 25% of them appearing once. The sample was peripheral blood mononuclear cells (PBMCs), taken when the disease was refractory, from a patient treated with antithyroid drugs. These receptors were obtained from a female donor with Graves disease.

The V gene is TRBV10-3, the J gene TRBJ1-3, with a possible D match to TRBD1 (5 bases). Germline CDR1 ENHRY, CDR2 SYGVKD. CDR3 size: 15 residues. V lost 6 bases to trimming and J lost 8 bases, with 20 bases between them. The DNA for the CDR3 is TGTGCCATCAGATCGGGGCCACCGGCGGGGGACACCATATATTTT. It encodes CAIRSGPPAGDTIYF.

As for this clonotype: An end of the junction differs from the germline gene, which may be a read error. The chain has TRBV7-3 and TRBJ1-1; tentative D call: TRBD1 (5 bases). Looked up from germline, CDR1 is SGHTA and CDR2 is FQGTGA. This CDR3 region has 15 residues. This CDR3 reads CASSPTRDPNTEALF. In DNA form, the CDR3 reads TGTGCCAGCAGCCCAACCCGGGACCCGAACACTGAAGCTCTCTTT.

The rearrangement uses TRBV20-1 and TRBJ1-5; D possibly corresponds to TRBD1 (5 bases). The V and J ends lost 3 bases and 7 bases respectively, with 13 bases between them. The CDR3 sequence is 13 residues long. From germline, CDR1 is DFQATT and CDR2 SNEGSKA (reference sequence). The CDR3 DNA sequence: TGCAGTGCTAGGGCTGTCGGGGGACAGCCCCAGCATTTT. This encodes CSARAVGGQPQHF.

This clonotype was counted between two and nine times. The chain carries TRBV15 and TRBJ1-2; TRBD1 aligns across 9 bases. CDR3 size: 16 residues. CDR1 is LNHNV and CDR2 is YYDKDF in the germline V gene (reference sequence). V dropped 3 bases and J dropped 2; count of bases not matched to a gene: 7. CDR3 sequence: CATSRNPGTGNYGYTF. CDR3 in DNA: TGTGCCACCAGCAGGAACCCCGGGACAGGGAACTATGGCTACACCTTC.

This clonotype was seen ten or more times. The rearrangement links TRBV10-3 to TRBJ2-7, with 7 positions matching TRBD1. Germline V gene data show CDR1 as ENHRY and CDR2 as SYGVKD. This CDR3 region has 12 residues. Losses at the gene ends were 10 bases for V and 3 bases for J; bases not matched to a gene: 6. As DNA, the CDR3 is TGTGCCACCTCGACAGGGAGCTACGAGCAGTACTTC. As protein: CATSTGSYEQYF.

This clonotype was seen at least ten times. This rearrangement joins TRBV11-2 to TRBJ2-7; TRBD2 is a possible D gene (6 bases). The CDR3 runs 15 residues. The ends were cut back, 1 base at V and 7 bases at J, with 17 bases in the middle. CDR1 and CDR2 from the germline V gene are SGHAT and FQNNGV. CDR3 sequence reads: CASSLGAGNTGEQYF. The CDR3 coding sequence is TGTGCCAGCAGCTTAGGTGCGGGAAACACGGGGGAGCAGTACTTC.

This clonotype occurred a few times. The chain couples TRBV15 to TRBJ2-6; tentatively, D is TRBD1 or TRBD2 (5 bases each). V shed 0 bases and J shed 0 bases, with 15 bases lying between them. The CDR3 runs to 19 residues. Germline lookup yields CDR1 LNHNV and CDR2 YYDKDF (reference sequence). DNA of the CDR3: TGTGCCACCAGCAGAGAGGGACGGCTGTTCGTCTCTGGGGCCAACGTCCTGACTTTC. Translating it yields CATSREGRLFVSGANVLTF. The variable domain in full, with the rest retrieved from reference TRBV15 and TRBJ2-6, is DAMVIQNPRYQVTQFGKPVTLSCSQTLNHNVMYWYQQKSSQAPKLLFHYYDKDFNNEADTPDNFQSRRPNTSFCFLDIRSPGLGDTAMYLCATSREGRLFVSGANVLTFGAGSRLTVL.

At least ten counts were recorded for this clonotype. The rearrangement links TRBV10-3 to TRBJ1-1, with 7 positions matching TRBD1. With V trimmed by 2 bases and J by 1 base, 4 bases remained unmatched. The V gene's germline CDR1 is ENHRY and CDR2 SYGVKD. The CDR3 loop spans 15 amino acids. In nucleotides, the CDR3 is TGTGCCATCAGTGAGCCCGGACAGGCGAACACTGAAGCTTTCTTT. Translation gives CAISEPGQANTEAFF.

To note about this clonotype: A much larger clone is a single base away; this may be a read error. The missing conserved phenylalanine or tryptophan at the end of this CDR3 makes a read error likely. The chain is built from TRBV28 and TRBJ1-2; possibly TRBD1 for D (5 bases). This CDR3 spans 15 amino acids. The V gene lost 5 bases and the J gene lost 3 bases, with 16 bases spanning the gap. The germline gives CDR1 MDHEN, CDR2 SYDVKM. Here the CDR3 reads CASSLPGGGDYGYTL. The DNA for the CDR3 is TGTGCCAGCAGTCTACCGGGGGGAGGGGACTATGGCTACACCCTC.

The sample holds a few counts of this clonotype. The J gene is TRBJ2-7, the V gene TRBV7-2; TRBD2 matches 7 bases. The CDR3 is 14 amino acids. CDR1 SGHTA and CDR2 FQGNSA come from the germline V gene. With 5 bases clipped from V and 4 bases from J, the junction kept 8 bases outside the gene matches. The CDR3 nucleotides read TGTGCCAGCAGCCCCGCGGGAGTAATGTACGAGCAGTACTTC. Encoded protein: CASSPAGVMYEQYF.

The chain links TRBV9 to TRBJ2-2; 11 positions match TRBD1. The trim removed 2 bases at V and 7 bases at J, leaving 4 bases unmatched. The CDR3 extends over 15 amino acids. Germline loops: CDR1 SGDLS, CDR2 YYNGEE. The CDR3 protein is CASSVGTGGIGELFF. The CDR3 DNA follows: TGTGCCAGCAGCGTCGGGACAGGGGGTATCGGGGAGCTGTTTTTT.

J is TRBJ1-1 and V is TRBV7-9, with TRBD1 matching over 9 bases. The CDR3 sequence is 14 residues long. The V gene end was trimmed by 6 bases and the J gene end by 5 bases; junction bases not matched to a gene: 7. CDR1 and CDR2 from the germline V gene are SEHNR and FQNEAQ (reference sequence). For the CDR3, the DNA is TGTGCCAGCAGGCGGACAGGGGATGGAACTGAAGCTTTCTTT. Protein product: CASRRTGDGTEAFF. The full variable domain, completed using reference TRBV7-9 and TRBJ1-1, is DTGVSQNPRHKITKRGQNVTFRCDPISEHNRLYWYRQTLGQGPEFLTYFQNEAQLEKSRLLSDRFSAERPKGSFSTLEIQRTEQGDSAMYLCASRRTGDGTEAFFGQGTRLTVV.

This clonotype has just one count. The rearrangement joins TRBV10-3 to TRBJ2-5; D gene unclear. The DNA end is a closer match to TRBJ2-1, so the J assignment may be wrong. CDR1 is ENHRY and CDR2 is SYGVKD in the germline V gene. This CDR3 comprises 13 residues. The CDR3 here is CAISESEDSEQFF. The CDR3 DNA reads TGTGCCATCAGTGAGTCCGAAGATAGTGAGCAGTTCTTC.

This clonotype was detected ten times or more. The rearrangement joins TRBV2 to TRBJ2-7; 8 bases are shared with TRBD1. V lost 8 bases, J lost 3 bases, and 15 bases stayed unmatched. The CDR3 runs to 16 residues. Germline loops: CDR1 SNHLY, CDR2 FYNNEI. The CDR3: CASQENSAGGRYEQYF. Written as DNA, the CDR3 is TGTGCCAGCCAAGAAAACAGTGCAGGGGGCCGCTACGAGCAGTACTTC.

This chain joins TRBV27 and TRBJ2-7; possibly TRBD2 for D (7 bases). Germline V CDR1 and CDR2: MNHEY, SMNVEV (reference sequence). V lost 6 bases and J lost 6, with 12 bases in between. The CDR3 has 12 amino acids. The CDR3 reads CASRGGAAEQYF. CDR3 DNA sequence: TGTGCCAGCAGAGGGGGGGCAGCCGAGCAGTACTTC.

A few counts support this clonotype. This chain links TRBV28 with TRBJ2-3; D gene uncertain. The V end was cut by 4 bases, the J end by 4 bases, with 15 bases between. The CDR3 covers 15 residues. In germline, CDR1 is MDHEN, CDR2 SYDVKM. CDR3 sequence: CASSSRQISPDTQYF. The CDR3 nucleotides are TGTGCCAGCAGTTCCAGGCAGATATCCCCAGATACGCAGTATTTT.

The V and J genes are TRBV29-1 and TRBJ1-1, with D unresolved. Between the trimmed V and J ends, which lost 4 bases and 2 bases, there was a span of 11 bases. The CDR3 runs to 13 residues. Germline assignment: CDR1 SQVTM and CDR2 ANQGSEA. The CDR3, as DNA: TGCAGCGTTGGGCCCGCTTCTAACACTGAAGCTTTCTTT. Its protein is CSVGPASNTEAFF.

This clonotype was counted a few times. The chain uses TRBV2 and TRBJ2-7, with D unresolved. V lost 3 bases and J 4 bases, leaving 13 bases between the germline ends. The CDR3 sequence is 14 residues long. Looked up from germline, CDR1 is SNHLY and CDR2 is FYNNEI. This CDR3 reads CASSERQVPYEQYF. CDR3 sequence (DNA): TGTGCCAGCAGTGAGCGGCAGGTCCCGTACGAGCAGTACTTC.

This clonotype was seen more than once but under ten times. This sequence joins TRBV19 and TRBJ1-5; a possible D gene is TRBD1 (6 bases). Germline values: CDR1 LNHDA, CDR2 SQIVND (reference sequence). V shed 2 bases and J shed 6 bases, with 14 bases lying between them. The CDR3 is made up of 15 amino acids. CDR3 protein: CASSILAQGGQPQHF. The CDR3 nucleotides read TGTGCCAGTAGTATACTCGCACAGGGTGGTCAGCCCCAGCATTTT.

In its sample, this clonotype was seen many times. The V gene is TRBV28, the J gene TRBJ2-7; TRBD2 matches 10 bases. The germline CDR1 and CDR2 sequences are MDHEN and SYDVKM. V gave up 2 bases and J gave up 3 bases; unmatched junction bases: 1. CDR3 length: 14 amino acids. The CDR3 sequence: CASSLEREGYEQYF. The CDR3 nucleotides read TGTGCCAGCAGTTTAGAGCGGGAGGGCTACGAGCAGTACTTC.

This clonotype was found a few times. V usage is TRBV7-9 and J usage is TRBJ1-5; the D is unclear. From germline, CDR1 is SEHNR and CDR2 FQNEAQ (reference sequence). CDR3 length: 13 residues. Trimming stripped 2 bases from V and 9 bases from J, with 11 bases between. The CDR3 reads CASSLKLGSPQHF. Here the CDR3 DNA reads TGTGCCAGCAGCTTAAAACTTGGGTCGCCCCAGCATTTT.

V and J are TRBV7-7 and TRBJ2-1; a possible D gene is TRBD1 (6 bases). CDR3 size: 16 residues. Trimming removed 5 bases at V and 1 base at J, with 15 bases between. Per germline, CDR1 SSHAT and CDR2 FNYEAQ (reference sequence). The CDR3 nucleotides read TGTGCCAGCAGCCCTGGGGGCGTGGGGTCCTACAATGAGCAGTTCTTC. This gives the protein CASSPGGVGSYNEQFF.

Notes on this clonotype: A much larger clonotype is one base distant, so this may be a read error. In DNA form, the CDR3 reads TGTGCCACCGGCAGAGATTACGACAGGAAAAATGGCTACACCTTC. It codes for CATGRDYDRKNGYTF. The chain recombines TRBV15 with TRBJ1-2; possibly TRBD1 for D (6 bases). CDR1 and CDR2 (germline): LNHNV, YYDKDF (reference sequence). CDR3 length equals 15 residues.

This clonotype was seen ten or more times. The V and J genes are TRBV6-1 and TRBJ1-4, with a tentative D call TRBD1 (6 bases). The CDR3 totals 15 residues. Between the trimmed V and J ends, which lost 2 bases and 4 bases, there was a span of 11 bases. Looked up from germline, CDR1 is MNHNS and CDR2 is SASEGT. CDR3 amino acids: CASSELGAGNEKLFF. The CDR3 DNA follows: TGTGCCAGCAGTGAATTGGGGGCCGGTAATGAAAAACTGTTTTTT.

This clonotype was seen many times. The chain employs TRBV12-3 or TRBV12-4 and TRBJ1-2; 9 nucleotides match TRBD1. V lost 0 bases to trimming and J lost 8 bases; unmatched junction nucleotides: 7. The CDR3 is made up of 15 amino acids. CDR3 DNA sequence: TGTGCCAGCAGTTTAGCGCCACAGGGGGCGCGCGGCTACACCTTC. Residues: CASSLAPQGARGYTF.

The chain uses TRBV19 and TRBJ2-7; D tentatively fits TRBD1 or TRBD2 (6 bases each). Germline V gives CDR1 LNHDA, CDR2 SQIVND (reference sequence). The CDR3 contains 15 residues. Trimming removed 6 bases at V and 4 bases at J, with 19 bases between. The CDR3 loop reads CASSEGGTFGYEQYF. The CDR3 DNA reads as TGTGCCAGTAGCGAGGGGGGAACTTTTGGTTACGAGCAGTACTTC.

This clonotype came up many times. The V and J genes are TRBV6-1 and TRBJ2-7; TRBD2 matches at 8 bases. The CDR3 covers 13 residues. With 5 bases clipped from V and 3 bases from J, the junction kept 3 bases outside the gene matches. Germline V gives CDR1 MNHNS, CDR2 SASEGT. In DNA, the CDR3 is TGTGCCAGCAGTCCACGGGGGGGCTACGAGCAGTACTTC. Protein: CASSPRGGYEQYF.